The 24 T cell receptor beta chains below were found in one sample sequenced in a study of molecular identifiers for immune sequencing clone quantification. TCRdb ran MiXCR on the PCR reads and lists one entry per CDR3 protein. The table has over 35,000 distinct CDR3 sequences, 15% to 20% seen once. The specimen was naive CD8+ T cells from blood, with Jurkat cell RNA spiked in. Subset in this sample: FACS-sorted CD8+CD4-CCR7+CD45RA+ naive T cells. All receptors derive from a human donor in good health. Some libraries in this study had Jurkat cell RNA spiked in.

At least ten counts were recorded for this clonotype. This chain links TRBV28 with TRBJ2-7; 10 bases are a match to TRBD2. CDR1 and CDR2 (germline): MDHEN, SYDVKM. The J segment lost 7 bases and the V segment lost 7 bases, leaving 7 bases of the junction unmatched. The CDR3 is 13 amino acids. In DNA form, the CDR3 reads TGTGCCAGCACCTTCGGACTAGCGGAAGAGCAGTACTTC. This codes for CASTFGLAEEQYF.

This clonotype was counted between two and nine times. The V call is TRBV5-4, the J call TRBJ2-3; possibly TRBD2 for D (5 bases). Germline CDR1 SGHNT, CDR2 YYREEE (reference sequence). This CDR3 spans 14 amino acids. V lost 2 bases and J 5 bases, leaving 12 bases between the germline ends. The chain's CDR3 is CASSFTSNGDTQYF. DNA of the CDR3: TGTGCCAGCAGCTTCACTAGTAATGGAGATACGCAGTATTTT.

This clonotype was found many times. The rearrangement links TRBV15 to TRBJ2-1, with D unclear. V lost 3 bases and J lost 0, with 9 bases in between. The CDR3 extends over 15 amino acids. From germline, CDR1 is LNHNV and CDR2 YYDKDF (reference sequence). In nucleotides, the CDR3 is TGTGCCACCAGCAGGGATATGAGCTCCTACAATGAGCAGTTCTTC. Protein product: CATSRDMSSYNEQFF.

This clonotype has a count of ten or more. This chain uses TRBV28 with TRBJ2-3, with D perhaps matching TRBD1 or TRBD2 (6 bases each). The CDR3 is made up of 14 amino acids. V dropped 7 bases and J dropped 4 bases, with 15 bases sitting between them. Looked up from germline, CDR1 is MDHEN and CDR2 is SYDVKM. The CDR3 DNA sequence: TGTGCCAGCATTTGGAGTGGGGGGCCAGATACGCAGTATTTT. As protein: CASIWSGGPDTQYF.

In its sample, this clonotype was seen many times. The chain is built from TRBV7-9 and TRBJ2-1; the match to TRBD2 covers 14 bases. CDR3 length equals 16 residues. Germline assignment: CDR1 SEHNR and CDR2 FQNEAQ (reference sequence). V gave up 5 bases and J gave up 2 bases; unmatched junction bases: 2. The CDR3 spells CASSPTSGRAYNEQFF. As DNA, the CDR3 is TGTGCCAGCAGCCCGACTAGCGGGAGGGCCTACAATGAGCAGTTCTTC.

Many counts were recorded for this clonotype. V gene TRBV2 combines with J gene TRBJ1-2, with TRBD1 as a possible D gene (6 bases). The V end was cut by 8 bases, the J end by 6 bases, with 16 bases between. CDR1 and CDR2 from the germline V gene are SNHLY and FYNNEI. The CDR3 is 13 amino acids. The CDR3 region is CASGLQGKNGYTF. The CDR3 DNA reads TGTGCCAGCGGTCTCCAGGGGAAAAATGGCTACACCTTC.

This clonotype has a count of ten or more. The chain employs TRBV5-5 and TRBJ2-2; 10 bases match TRBD1. V was pared by 1 base and J by 2 bases, with 5 bases of the junction left unmatched. Germline CDR1 and CDR2: SGHKS and YYEKEE (reference sequence). The CDR3 runs to 17 residues. CDR3 loop: CASSLQTGGPNTGELFF. CDR3 coding DNA: TGTGCCAGCAGCTTGCAGACAGGGGGCCCTAACACCGGGGAGCTGTTTTTT.

This clonotype was observed many times. V usage is TRBV7-9 and J usage is TRBJ2-1; 11 nucleotides match TRBD2. Trimming took 7 bases from V and 8 from J; bases not matched to a gene: 13. The germline CDR1 and CDR2 sequences are SEHNR and FQNEAQ (reference sequence). The CDR3 length is 16 residues. The CDR3 coding sequence is TGTGCCAGCAACTTGGGACTAGCGGTCGGGGTGGATGAGCAGTTCTTC. Protein: CASNLGLAVGVDEQFF. Filled out from reference TRBV7-9 and TRBJ2-1, the complete variable domain reads DTGVSQNPRHKITKRGQNVTFRCDPISEHNRLYWYRQTLGQGPEFLTYFQNEAQLEKSRLLSDRFSAERPKGSFSTLEIQRTEQGDSAMYLCASNLGLAVGVDEQFFGPGTRLTVL.

The chain joins TRBV11-2 to TRBJ2-5, with a possible D match to TRBD1 (6 bases). The CDR3 is 15 residues long. Trimming stripped 1 base from V and 7 bases from J, with 16 bases between. Per the germline V gene, CDR1 is SGHAT and CDR2 is FQNNGV. The CDR3, as DNA: TGTGCCAGCAGCTTAGGCCCTCAACTAGGGGGGACCCAGTACTTC. Protein sequence: CASSLGPQLGGTQYF.

As to this clonotype: A much larger clone differs by one base, so this may be a read error. The CDR3 ends on some other residue instead of the conserved phenylalanine or tryptophan, so this is likely a read error. The V and J genes are TRBV5-1 and TRBJ2-7, with D possibly matching TRBD1 (6 bases). The germline V gene encodes CDR1 SGHRS and CDR2 YFSETQ. V was pared by 6 bases and J by 2 bases, with 15 bases between. This CDR3 region has 14 residues. The chain's CDR3 is CASTEGGNTYEQYS. CDR3 bases: TGCGCCAGCACGGAAGGGGGTAATACCTACGAGCAGTACTCC.

At least ten counts were recorded for this clonotype. The rearrangement links TRBV7-9 to TRBJ1-1; D is perhaps TRBD1 (5 bases). CDR1 is SEHNR and CDR2 is FQNEAQ in the germline V gene (reference sequence). The CDR3 is 14 amino acids. V lost 7 bases and J 0 bases, leaving 12 bases between the germline ends. CDR3 nucleotides: TGTGCCAGCATCCCCGGGGGGATGAACACTGAAGCTTTCTTT. This sequence encodes CASIPGGMNTEAFF.

The table lists this clonotype with many counts. V usage is TRBV27 and J usage is TRBJ2-2; D remains unclear. Per the germline V gene, CDR1 is MNHEY and CDR2 is SMNVEV (reference sequence). The V gene lost 5 bases and the J gene lost 7 bases, with 8 bases spanning the gap. The CDR3 extends over 12 amino acids. This CDR3 reads CASSLNSGELFF. CDR3 DNA sequence: TGTGCCAGCAGTCTGAATAGCGGGGAGCTGTTTTTT.

This clonotype was seen at least ten times. The V call is TRBV5-1, the J call TRBJ2-1; the D gene is possibly TRBD2 (6 bases). Trimming pared 3 bases from V and 9 bases from J, leaving 13 bases between. CDR1 and CDR2 (germline): SGHRS, YFSETQ. The CDR3 length is 13 residues. The CDR3 sequence is CASSSTGLGEQFF. The CDR3 DNA is TGCGCCAGCAGCTCGACGGGACTGGGTGAGCAGTTCTTC. The full variable domain, in which reference TRBV5-1 and TRBJ2-1 provide the parts outside the CDR3, is KAGVTQTPRYLIKTRGQQVTLSCSPISGHRSVSWYQQTPGQGLQFLFEYFSETQRNKGNFPGRFSGRQFSNSRSEMNVSTLELGDSALYLCASSSTGLGEQFFGPGTRLTVL.

There are many counts of this clonotype. V and J are TRBV29-1 and TRBJ2-7; D is ambiguous. Deletions cut 1 base from V and 5 bases from J, with 6 bases between. The CDR3 contains 11 residues. Germline V gene lookup returns CDR1 SQVTM and CDR2 ANQGSEA. The CDR3 nucleotides read TGCAGCGTTGAAGGCCCCCACGAGCAGTACTTC. It is translated as CSVEGPHEQYF.

At least ten counts were recorded for this clonotype. This chain links TRBV4-3 with TRBJ2-5; D is uncertain. Germline V CDR1 and CDR2: LGHNA, YSLEER. This CDR3 comprises 15 residues. V was trimmed by 0 bases and J by 1 base, leaving 9 bases between them. CDR3: CASSQDSTFQETQYF. The DNA of the CDR3 is TGCGCCAGCAGCCAAGATTCGACATTCCAAGAGACCCAGTACTTC.

This CDR3 is CASVRTGGAETQYF. CDR3 in DNA: TGTGCCAGCGTTAGGACAGGGGGCGCGGAGACCCAGTACTTC. The rearrangement uses TRBV28 and TRBJ2-5; TRBD1 matches 11 bases. The CDR3 is 14 residues long. V lost 8 bases to trimming and J lost 5 bases; unmatched junction nucleotides: 7. Germline CDR1 reads MDHEN; CDR2 reads SYDVKM.

This clonotype was observed many times. The chain employs TRBV4-3 and TRBJ2-4, with D tentatively TRBD1 (6 bases). The V gene lost 0 bases and the J gene lost 8 bases, with 20 bases spanning the gap. Germline-derived CDR1 and CDR2 are LGHNA and YSLEER. The CDR3 covers 17 residues. The CDR3 DNA sequence: TGCGCCAGCAGCCAAGATTGGGGATTTGGGGGCGAATACATTCAGTACTTC. Amino acids: CASSQDWGFGGEYIQYF.

This clonotype occurred a few times. This chain uses TRBV7-6 with TRBJ2-7, with 9 bases that match TRBD1. Germline loops: CDR1 SGHVS, CDR2 FNYEAQ. With 2 bases clipped from V and 5 bases from J, the junction kept 7 bases outside the gene matches. This CDR3 contains 15 residues. CDR3 amino acids: CASSLKEDRGHEQYF. CDR3 DNA sequence: TGTGCCAGCAGCTTAAAGGAGGACAGGGGCCACGAGCAGTACTTC.

This clonotype was observed at least ten times. This chain links TRBV7-2 with TRBJ2-1; D uncertain. The CDR3 has 13 amino acids. The V end lost 5 bases, the J end lost 0 bases, and 5 bases lay between the germline ends. The germline gives CDR1 SGHTA, CDR2 FQGNSA. This chain's CDR3 is CASSGYSYNEQFF. The CDR3 nucleotides are TGTGCCAGCAGCGGGTACTCCTACAATGAGCAGTTCTTC.

By sample fraction, this clonotype is medium-sized. V usage is TRBV6-5 and J usage is TRBJ2-3; D is possibly TRBD2 (6 bases). The CDR3 loop spans 12 amino acids. V lost 5 bases to trimming and J lost 5 bases, with 8 bases between them. Germline V gene sequence: CDR1 MNHEY, CDR2 SVGAGI. This CDR3 is CASSTGVDTQYF. The CDR3 DNA reads as TGTGCCAGCAGTACGGGAGTAGATACGCAGTATTTT.

This clonotype occurred a few times. This chain uses TRBV27 with TRBJ1-4; no firm D call. Per the germline V gene, CDR1 is MNHEY and CDR2 is SMNVEV (reference sequence). V was cut by 2 bases and J by 8 bases, with 15 bases left in between. This CDR3 has 15 residues. The CDR3 spells CASSLESGRHEKLFF. The CDR3 nucleotides read TGTGCCAGCAGTTTAGAGTCCGGACGCCACGAAAAACTGTTTTTT.

The chain recombines TRBV12-3 or TRBV12-4 with TRBJ2-3; D may be TRBD1 or TRBD2 (5 bases each). The CDR3 totals 16 residues. Trimming removed 6 bases at V and 0 bases at J, with 16 bases between. The DNA for the CDR3 is TGTGCCAGCAGCTCCCGGGACCCGCGAAGCACAGATACGCAGTATTTT. Its translation: CASSSRDPRSTDTQYF.

This clonotype occurred many times. This chain's CDR3 is CASSLGEGQVDNQPQHF. The DNA of the CDR3 is TGTGCCAGCAGCTTAGGTGAAGGACAGGTGGACAATCAGCCCCAGCATTTT. The V and J genes are TRBV11-2 and TRBJ1-5; 7 bases are a match to TRBD1. The CDR3 length is 17 residues. Germline V gene lookup returns CDR1 SGHAT and CDR2 FQNNGV. The trim removed 1 base at V and 3 bases at J, leaving 9 bases unmatched.

As to this clonotype: Possible read error: a much larger clone is one base away. CDR3 sequence reads: CASGPDRGVGNQPQHF. The DNA of the CDR3 is TGTGCCAGTGGACCTGACAGGGGAGTTGGCAATCAGCCCCAGCATTTT. The gene calls are TRBV19 and TRBJ1-5; the match to TRBD1 covers 8 bases. V lost 8 bases and J lost 2; bases outside the gene matches: 11. Germline CDR1 is LNHDA and CDR2 is SQIVND (reference sequence). The CDR3 runs to 16 residues.